The T cell receptor beta chain under discussion was sequenced for a study of blood T cells in healthy people across ages. Notes on this clonotype: Its antigen is unidentified.

Whole-study findings and limits: It was held that the diversity estimates obtained from one million T cells were underestimates. PBMC samples, being unsorted, prevented any conclusive comparison of naive and antigen-experienced cells.

The CDR3 spans 15 residues. Germline CDR1 reads MGHDK; CDR2 reads SYGVNS. With a J-beta primer mix and a sample-barcoded 5' primer, a second PCR ran about 7 to 12 cycles. Each CDR3 protein gets one entry after TCRdb re-called the 5' RACE reads with MiXCR. The sample yields about 680,000 distinct CDR3 sequences, more than 40% seen once. This TCR was sampled from a woman aged 60-70 years in good health. Material: blood. V is TRBV25-1 and J is TRBJ2-7, with 8 bases that match TRBD2. The DNA matches TRBJ2-5 better at its end, which makes the J call doubtful. CDR3 sequence: CASNVEGSGRGTQYF. Written as DNA, the CDR3 is TGTGCCAGCAACGTAGAAGGGAGCGGGAGAGGGACCCAGTACTTC.